This T cell receptor (beta chain) was captured by sequencing in a study of blood T cell repertoires in COVID-19 (dated by TCRdb to 2020 to 2021). With respect to the entire study: The collaborator samples originated in the United States, Italy and Spain and spanned the acute and convalescent phases of COVID-19. The repertoires were made available in a free public database intended to serve as a resource for research on the immune response to SARS-CoV-2. Subjects who had been exposed to COVID-19, were actively infected with it, or had recovered from it provided the deeply sampled blood TCRbeta repertoires that made up the dataset. The sample metadata nearly always contained a de-identified subject ID, COVID-19 status, age in years and sex. The prospective study material was composed of cDNA or gDNA derived from T cells, B-cell-depleted T cells, or PBMCs. Samples were obtained from the ongoing ImmuneRACE study (first 160 participants) and from about 1,300 subjects provided by 6 global collaborators. Where available, HLA class I and class II types were taken from metadata supplied by the sample provider and were not determined by assay-based typing.

General conclusions and limits of the study: The amount of clinical and demographic metadata varied by source and participant and was provided uncurated.

About this clone: Its antigen is still unknown. Base qualities are missing; no much larger clone stands one base away.

TCRbeta CDR3 regions were amplified from genomic DNA by means of the immunoSEQ Assay, a bias-controlled multiplex PCR. The original pipeline was this. The number of nucleated cells in each sample was estimated from the amplification of reference gene primers within the assay. Sequence reads were collapsed and filtered to measure the absolute abundance of every unique TCRbeta CDR3 rearrangement. Productive Simpson clonality was computed per sample as the square root of Simpson's diversity index over productive rearrangements. Here the immuneACCESS table is served through TCRdb, limited to in-frame sequences with V and J called. Missing clones are a known gap in these copies; in checked studies unresolved V genes cover under half, and the rest lacks a known reason. The DNA was the basis for D and trimming; V, J and clone size are from that table. Here the sample has 45,000 to 50,000 clones; around 90% occur a single time. The ten largest clones represent 8% of the sample.

Spanning cysteine to phenylalanine, the CDR3 consists of 15 amino acids. Only CDR3 DNA is held: 45 bases, read in frame from base 1. CDR1 and CDR2 (SGDLS, YYNGEE) derive from the germline V gene. V is cut back by 0 bases and J by 5 bases, with 4 bases in the junction unmatched. Whole blood was collected in K2EDTA tubes by collaborating institutions according to the institutions' own protocols. For TCRbeta analysis, collaborators shipped samples as frozen whole blood, isolated PBMCs, or DNA extracted from either of those sample types. The V gene is TRBV9 and the J gene is TRBJ1-4; 7 nucleotides in the junction match TRBD1. The sample was peripheral blood. This TCR was recovered from a man in his forties or fifties with acute or convalescent COVID-19. This receptor has the CDR3 CASSVGPQGNEKLFF. The base sequence is TGTGCCAGCAGCGTAGGACCACAGGGGAATGAAAAACTGTTTTTT.